Listed here is a single T cell receptor beta chain. No antigen is known for it. The data derive from a study of a mutant IDH1 vaccine in newly diagnosed glioma. Study-level information: Vaccinations, eight in total, occurred in weeks 1, 3, 5, 7, 11, 15, 19, 23. Patients were started on vaccination 4-6 weeks after radiotherapy alone, or with temozolomide cycles. Patients' prior therapy spanned radiotherapy, temozolomide, or both; most underwent both. The study's findings and limits: Changes in top peripheral clonotypes did not appear linked to pseudoprogression.

Clones were read by immunoSEQ multiplex PCR, and TCRdb kept only the in-frame ones, dropping some. Seen here are roughly 57,000 clones, approximately 89% observed once, and the top ten hold 1.9%. The germline gives CDR1 SEHNR, CDR2 FQNEAQ (reference sequence). This CDR3 is built from 12 residues. V gave up 4 bases and J gave up 6 bases; unmatched junction bases: 0. Time point denoted: week 11, during vaccination. Topical imiquimod was applied with each vaccine dose, which held 300 ug of mutant IDH1 20-mer peptide. The chain recombines TRBV7-9 with TRBJ2-7; 10 positions match TRBD1. The source is a man between 40 and 49 years old with glioma. The sample was PBMCs, taken from a glioma patient whose treatment included an IDH1 peptide vaccine. This chain's CDR3 is CASSWDRGEQYF. The CDR3 DNA reads TGTGCCAGCAGCTGGGACAGGGGCGAGCAGTACTTC.